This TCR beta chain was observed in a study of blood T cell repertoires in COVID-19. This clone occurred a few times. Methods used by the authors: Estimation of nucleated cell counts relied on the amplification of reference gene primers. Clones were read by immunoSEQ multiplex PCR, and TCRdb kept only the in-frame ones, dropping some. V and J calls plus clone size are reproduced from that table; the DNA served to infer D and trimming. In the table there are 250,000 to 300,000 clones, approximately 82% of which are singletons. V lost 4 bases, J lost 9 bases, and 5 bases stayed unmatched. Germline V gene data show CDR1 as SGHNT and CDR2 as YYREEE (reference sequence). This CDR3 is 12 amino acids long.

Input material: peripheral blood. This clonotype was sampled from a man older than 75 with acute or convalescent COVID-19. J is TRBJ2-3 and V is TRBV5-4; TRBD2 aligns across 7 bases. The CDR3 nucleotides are TGTGCCAGCAGCCTAGGGGAGGGGACGCAGTATTTT. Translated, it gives CASSLGEGTQYF.